This T cell receptor (beta chain) was profiled in a study of T cells in narcolepsy. Findings and limits, study-wide: Healthy controls reportedly lacked the autoreactive clonotypes serially found in patients' blood.

Using immunoSEQ multiplex PCR, the repertoire was profiled, and TCRdb retains in-frame clones only, with some absent. The repertoire has roughly 25,000 clones, 75% to 90% of them found once; the top ten carry 1% to 1.5%. As to this clone: Antigen specificity is unknown.

V shed 1 base and J 7 bases; nucleotides not matched to a gene: 4. The CDR3 runs 15 residues. The V gene's germline CDR1 is SGHNT and CDR2 YENEEA. This rearrangement joins TRBV11-3 to TRBJ2-7; 13 bases match TRBD2. Sequenced input: CD45RA- memory CD4+ T cells from PBMCs. The receptor was isolated from a human donor with narcolepsy. For the CDR3, the DNA is TGTGCCAGCAGCTTAGGCGGACTAGCGGGAGTTGAGCAGTACTTC. Encoded protein: CASSLGGLAGVEQYF.